This T cell receptor beta chain was sequenced in a study of cytomegalovirus exposure and HLA in healthy donors. Study in general: Earlier findings included approximately 120 million unique TCR beta sequences obtained from 150 million to 200 million T cells.

Primers included in the PCR were 60 Vbeta and 13 Jbeta primers. This table comes from immunoSEQ multiplex PCR, and its TCRdb copy is limited to in-frame clones, with some not included. This sample has more than 85,000 clones; about 70% occur once, and the top ten carry about 4.5%. Study-wide findings and caveats: Many donors shared some public TCRs, even though most TCR sequences were rare. It was about 150 TCR beta chains that were listed as cytomegalovirus-associated. Analyses of presence and absence presupposed an approximately uniform sequencing depth across donors.

Per the germline V gene, CDR1 is MNHEY and CDR2 is SMNVEV (reference sequence). V lost 2 bases and J 5 bases, leaving 9 bases between the germline ends. The CDR3 totals 13 residues. The table lists this clone with a few counts. Its target is not known. The V gene is TRBV27, the J gene TRBJ1-1; D is undetermined. The TCR sequence derives from a young woman in good health and CMV-seropositive. The specimen was PBMCs. This CDR3 reads CASSLGTATEAFF. CDR3 bases: TGTGCCAGCAGTTTAGGCACAGCAACTGAAGCTTTCTTT.